The 26 T cell receptor beta chains presented below share a single source sample, sequenced in a study of blood T cell repertoires in COVID-19. TCRdb keeps only in-frame clones here, not all; method: immunoSEQ multiplex PCR. The sample holds 150,000 to 200,000 clones, 87% seen once. The sequenced material came from peripheral blood. The receptors stem from a woman in her forties or fifties with acute or convalescent COVID-19.

V gene TRBV28 combines with J gene TRBJ1-2; a weak D match, TRBD1 (5 bases). This CDR3 has 13 residues. Between the trimmed V and J ends, which lost 5 bases and 1 base, there was a span of 8 bases. Germline CDR1 MDHEN, CDR2 SYDVKM. Here the CDR3 reads CASSRQYNYGYTF. CDR3 coding DNA: TGTGCCAGCAGTCGACAGTATAACTATGGCTACACCTTC.

This chain joins TRBV7-2 and TRBJ2-2, with a possible D match to TRBD2 (5 bases). The CDR3 runs 17 residues. Germline CDR1 and CDR2: SGHTA and FQGNSA. Trimming cost V 1 base and J 2 bases, with 14 bases left between them. This chain's CDR3 is CASSLVRAVYNTGELFF. CDR3 nucleotides: TGTGCCAGCAGCTTAGTTAGAGCGGTCTACAACACCGGGGAGCTGTTTTTT.

The CDR3 region is CASSQQGGNQPQHF. CDR3 nucleotide sequence: TGTGCCAGCAGCCAACAGGGGGGCAATCAGCCCCAGCATTTT. The genes are TRBV7-2 and TRBJ1-5; TRBD1 matches at 8 bases. J gave up 2 bases and V 5 bases, and 2 bases lay outside the gene matches. CDR1 and CDR2 from the germline V gene are SGHTA and FQGNSA. The CDR3 is made up of 14 amino acids.

This rearrangement joins TRBV24-1 to TRBJ2-3; 7 bases are a match to TRBD1. Germline V gene data show CDR1 as KGHDR and CDR2 as SFDVKD. The CDR3 consists of 17 residues. V was clipped by 3 bases and J by 2 bases; unmatched bases: 10. DNA of the CDR3: TGTGCCACCAGTGATCCGTCCCGGGACAGCTTCACAGATACGCAGTATTTT. Translating gives CATSDPSRDSFTDTQYF.

The V and J genes are TRBV10-3 and TRBJ2-7; D might be TRBD2 (6 bases). This CDR3 has 16 amino acids. Trimming pared 4 bases from V and 5 bases from J, leaving 21 bases between. The germline V gene encodes CDR1 ENHRY and CDR2 SYGVKD. The CDR3 DNA reads TGTGCCATCAGTGGGGCCCGGGACTCTACCAGCCACGAGCAGTACTTC. Its protein product is CAISGARDSTSHEQYF.

The J gene is TRBJ1-6, the V gene TRBV23-1; D is unclear. TRBV23-1 is an open reading frame, and its role is uncertain. CDR3 length: 15 residues. Trimming shortened V by 4 bases and J by 8 bases, and 15 bases separated the two germline ends. This CDR3 is CASSLMTPAHSPLHF. CDR3 DNA: TGCGCCAGCAGTCTTATGACACCCGCACATTCACCCCTCCACTTT.

The chain joins TRBV11-3 to TRBJ2-1; 13 positions agree with TRBD2. The length of the CDR3 is 15 residues. The V segment lost 5 bases and the J segment 15 bases; nucleotides outside the gene matches: 13. Germline CDR1 SGHNT, CDR2 YENEEA. This CDR3 is CASSGLAGEPGSPFF. As DNA, the CDR3 is TGTGCCAGCAGCGGACTAGCGGGAGAACCCGGTTCCCCGTTCTTC.

The rearrangement joins TRBV11-2 to TRBJ1-5, with no clear D. This CDR3 has 15 amino acids. With 1 base removed from V and 0 bases from J, the gap between germline ends came to 7 bases. Per the germline V gene, CDR1 is SGHAT and CDR2 is FQNNGV. The CDR3 nucleotides read TGTGCCAGCAGCTTAGGAGGGTATAGCAATCAGCCCCAGCATTTT. Translated: CASSLGGYSNQPQHF.

As DNA, the CDR3 is TGTGCCAGCAGCCCCGGAGTAGCGGTGGGGATGGAGACCCAGTACTTC. Its translation: CASSPGVAVGMETQYF. The chain links TRBV7-7 to TRBJ2-5; D is perhaps TRBD2 (6 bases). The V end lost 5 bases, the J end lost 5 bases, and 21 bases lay between the germline ends. Germline CDR1 reads SSHAT; CDR2 reads FNYEAQ (reference sequence). This CDR3 has 16 residues.

V usage is TRBV6-5 and J usage is TRBJ1-3, with D possibly being TRBD1 (5 bases). The ends were cut back, 6 bases at V and 4 bases at J, with 10 bases in the middle. The CDR3 loop spans 13 amino acids. Germline loops: CDR1 MNHEY, CDR2 SVGAGI. CDR3 loop: CASSARVGNTIYF. In nucleotides, the CDR3 is TGTGCCAGCAGCGCCAGGGTCGGAAACACCATATATTTT.

The rearrangement joins TRBV7-9 to TRBJ2-7; D unclear. This CDR3 spans 14 amino acids. Germline V lookup: CDR1 SEHNR, CDR2 FQNEAQ (reference sequence). Trimming pared 1 base from V and 2 bases from J, leaving 9 bases between. The chain's CDR3 is CASSLVAGTYEQYF. The CDR3 DNA reads as TGTGCCAGCAGCTTAGTGGCAGGAACCTACGAGCAGTACTTC.

The chain carries TRBV10-3 and TRBJ1-3, with D maybe TRBD1 (6 bases). Trimming removed 4 bases from V and 4 bases from J, with 14 bases in between. The CDR3 is 15 amino acids. Germline V CDR1 and CDR2: ENHRY, SYGVKD. CDR3 DNA: TGTGCCATCAGTGCAGGGGAGTTGCAAGGAAACACCATATATTTT. It specifies CAISAGELQGNTIYF.

The chain is built from TRBV9 and TRBJ1-1; TRBD1 agrees at 9 bases. This CDR3 is 14 amino acids long. The ends lost 4 bases at V and 5 bases at J; junction bases unmatched: 6. CDR1 and CDR2 from the germline V gene are SGDLS and YYNGEE. CDR3 sequence: CASSPRTGETEAFF. DNA of the CDR3: TGTGCCAGCAGCCCCCGGACAGGGGAAACTGAAGCTTTCTTT.

CDR3 sequence (DNA): TGTGCCAGCAGCCAAGCAGGCGGGAGCTCCTACAATGAGCAGTTCTTC. Translating gives CASSQAGGSSYNEQFF. The rearrangement joins TRBV3-1 (or the pseudogene TRBV3-2) to TRBJ2-1; the match to TRBD2 covers 7 bases. CDR1 and CDR2 from the germline V gene are LGHDT and YNNKEL (reference sequence). The CDR3 is made up of 16 amino acids. Unmatched junction bases numbered 3, after V lost 1 base and J lost 0 bases.

V is TRBV7-9 and J is TRBJ1-4, with 7 bases that match TRBD1. The germline gives CDR1 SEHNR, CDR2 FQNEAQ (reference sequence). This CDR3 has 15 amino acids. Trimming took 1 base from V and 8 from J; bases not matched to a gene: 7. Here the CDR3 DNA reads TGTGCCAGCAGCTTAGGGGACACAGGGGAAGAAAAACTGTTTTTT. Encoded protein: CASSLGDTGEEKLFF.

J is TRBJ1-1 and V is TRBV30; D gene uncertain. This CDR3 spans 14 amino acids. With 0 bases removed from V and 2 bases from J, the gap between germline ends came to 10 bases. Germline loops: CDR1 GTSNPN, CDR2 SVGIG (reference sequence). This CDR3 is CAWSVYEDNTEAFF. DNA for the CDR3: TGTGCCTGGAGTGTTTACGAGGATAACACTGAAGCTTTCTTT.

The CDR3 region has the DNA TGTGCCAGCAGTTCCTTCCAGGGGAACTATGGCTACACCTTC. It yields the protein CASSSFQGNYGYTF. The V call is TRBV6-5, the J call TRBJ1-2; maybe TRBD1 (6 bases). This CDR3 is built from 14 residues. Trimming pared 4 bases from V and 2 bases from J, leaving 11 bases between. Germline V CDR1 and CDR2: MNHEY, SVGAGI.

This chain connects TRBV19 to TRBJ1-2; 9 bases are shared with TRBD1. V lost 8 bases, J lost 0 bases, and 7 bases stayed unmatched. Germline V gene sequence: CDR1 LNHDA, CDR2 SQIVND (reference sequence). This CDR3 comprises 15 residues. In DNA, the CDR3 is TGTGCCAGTTCCGACAGGGGGGTAGCTAACTATGGCTACACCTTC. The encoded protein is CASSDRGVANYGYTF.

The chain has TRBV30 and TRBJ1-2; D unclear. This CDR3 is 13 amino acids long. The germline V and J ends were trimmed by 4 bases and 5 bases, with 14 bases remaining between them. Per the germline V gene, CDR1 is GTSNPN and CDR2 is SVGIG (reference sequence). The CDR3 DNA follows: TGTGCCTGGACTATGACAAGCTCATATGGCTACACCTTC. Its translation is CAWTMTSSYGYTF.

The chain is built from TRBV7-2 and TRBJ2-5; TRBD1 is a possible D gene (5 bases). The CDR3 is 12 amino acids. Deletions cut 6 bases from V and 5 bases from J, with 10 bases between. Germline-derived CDR1 and CDR2 are SGHTA and FQGNSA. In DNA, the CDR3 is TGTGCCAGCAGGTCAGGGTGGGAGACCCAGTACTTC. It specifies CASRSGWETQYF.

J is TRBJ1-4 and V is TRBV5-3; maybe TRBD1 (6 bases). TRBV5-3 is an ORF, with its function uncertain. The CDR3 is made up of 16 amino acids. Trimming removed 5 bases at V and 11 bases at J, with 25 bases between. CDR3 sequence: CARRHRRQVLMGKLFF. The CDR3 region has the DNA TGTGCCAGAAGACATCGACGACAGGTGCTAATGGGGAAACTGTTTTTT.

The V gene is TRBV27, the J gene TRBJ2-3; the match to TRBD2 covers 8 bases. Trimming cost V 6 bases and J 4 bases; bases outside gene matches: 3. CDR3 size: 13 residues. Germline values: CDR1 MNHEY, CDR2 SMNVEV (reference sequence). The CDR3 nucleotides are TGTGCCAGCAGATTAGCGGGACCAGATACGCAGTATTTT. It translates to CASRLAGPDTQYF.

This clone showed up just once. V gene TRBV19 combines with J gene TRBJ2-3, with 7 bases aligning to TRBD1. V trimming: 3 bases; J trimming: 4 bases; junction bases outside the gene matches: 4. Germline lookup yields CDR1 LNHDA and CDR2 SQIVND (reference sequence). The CDR3 length is 14 residues. This CDR3 reads CASSMGQLPDTQYF. In nucleotides, the CDR3 is TGTGCCAGTAGTATGGGACAGTTACCAGATACGCAGTATTTT.

The chain is built from TRBV7-2 and TRBJ1-2, with 8 bases matching TRBD1. V gave up 10 bases and J gave up 4 bases; unmatched junction bases: 5. This CDR3 has 12 amino acids. The V gene's germline CDR1 is SGHTA and CDR2 FQGNSA. In DNA, the CDR3 is TGTGCCACCGCAGGGGGCGGCTATGGCTACACCTTC. Amino acids: CATAGGGYGYTF.

The rearrangement uses TRBV7-6 and TRBJ2-7, with 7 bases identical to TRBD2. V dropped 6 bases and J dropped 3; count of bases not matched to a gene: 11. The germline gives CDR1 SGHVS, CDR2 FNYEAQ. The CDR3 sequence is 15 residues long. CDR3 sequence (DNA): TGTGCCAGCAGTGGACGGTCTAGCGGCAACTACGAGCAGTACTTC. This gives the protein CASSGRSSGNYEQYF.

The chain carries TRBV9 and TRBJ1-2; TRBD1 matches at 10 bases. V gave up 2 bases and J gave up 7 bases; unmatched junction bases: 5. The CDR3 is 14 amino acids. Germline V gives CDR1 SGDLS, CDR2 YYNGEE. The CDR3 bases are TGTGCCAGCAGCGTGGGACAGGGGACGCGTGGCTACACCTTC. As protein: CASSVGQGTRGYTF.